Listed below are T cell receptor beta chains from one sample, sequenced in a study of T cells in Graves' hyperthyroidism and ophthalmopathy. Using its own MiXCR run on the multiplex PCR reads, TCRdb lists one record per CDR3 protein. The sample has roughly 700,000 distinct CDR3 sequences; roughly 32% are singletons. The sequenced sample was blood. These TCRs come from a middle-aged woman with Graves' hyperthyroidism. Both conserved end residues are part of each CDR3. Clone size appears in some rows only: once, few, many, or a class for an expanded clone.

CASRLSRRDYEQYF	TRBV25-1	few	TRBJ2-7
CASSRRMGLAGADSYEQYF	TRBV6-1	-	TRBJ2-7
CASSTTGLTF	TRBV7-9	-	TRBJ2-6
CASSRRGDSNQPQHF	TRBV7-9	many	TRBJ1-5
CASSGGTGPFEKLFF	TRBV7-2	once	TRBJ1-4
CASSFGTQHF	TRBV7-9	-	TRBJ1-5
CASSPTPLNTEAFF	TRBV7-3	once	TRBJ1-1
CAWSVPGGPETQYF	TRBV30	-	TRBJ2-5
CASSYPGQLSGEQYF	TRBV6-5	few	TRBJ2-7
CSAKGTGVYTF	TRBV20-1	-	TRBJ1-2
CASRPSSYNEQYF	TRBV7-2	-	TRBJ2-7
CASSFTTVGETQYF	TRBV10-2	-	TRBJ2-5
CASSPGLGTEAFF	TRBV7-6	many	TRBJ1-1
CASRRGQLEKLFF	TRBV6-2/TRBV6-3	few	TRBJ1-4
CASSTVAGGWSSYEQYF	TRBV19	-	TRBJ2-7
CASSYSWNTGELFF	TRBV6-5	few	TRBJ2-2
CASSGQGRETQYF	TRBV6-1	many	TRBJ2-5
CASSVTSVKNEQYF	TRBV7-9	many	TRBJ2-7
CAWGWTEPNEKLFF	TRBV30	few	TRBJ1-4
CASSLSGTGEPRAEAFF	TRBV7-9	-	TRBJ1-1
CAISDETGGSTEAFF	TRBV10-3	many	TRBJ1-1
CATSRDRVDYGYTF	TRBV15	many	TRBJ1-2
CAISESVTGAPGTGELFF	TRBV10-3	few	TRBJ2-2